This TCR beta chain appears in the sequencing data of a study of cytomegalovirus exposure and HLA in healthy donors. The wider study: Early on, a data release was issued that held 80 million or so unique TCRs from HLA-typed donors.

This clone was found a few times. PCR was performed using 60 Vbeta and 13 Jbeta primers. The assay was immunoSEQ multiplex PCR, and TCRdb's table has in-frame clones only and misses some. The sample holds 120,000 or so clones, 65% to 90% seen once. The material sequenced was PBMCs. The clonotype originates from a male donor in good health and CMV-seropositive.

The CDR3 spells CASSEGGSYNEQFF. CDR3 DNA: TGCGCCAGCAGCGAGGGGGGGAGCTACAATGAGCAGTTCTTC. The chain recombines TRBV5-1 with TRBJ2-1; maybe TRBD2 (7 bases). The CDR3 covers 14 residues. The germline V gene encodes CDR1 SGHRS and CDR2 YFSETQ. Trimming removed 4 bases from V and 3 bases from J, with 11 bases in between. The full variable domain, with the rest looked up from reference TRBV5-1 and TRBJ2-1, is KAGVTQTPRYLIKTRGQQVTLSCSPISGHRSVSWYQQTPGQGLQFLFEYFSETQRNKGNFPGRFSGRQFSNSRSEMNVSTLELGDSALYLCASSEGGSYNEQFFGPGTRLTVL.